A selection of T cell receptor beta chains follows, all from one sample in a study of shared clonotypes between healthy human individuals. Only in-frame clones appear in the TCRdb table, and some are missing; sequencing was by immunoSEQ multiplex PCR. The sample includes some 1 million clones, about 75% seen only once; the top ten take over 1.3%. Material: memory CD4+ T cells sorted from blood. These receptors all come from a man younger than 35 in good health. CDR3s include the opening cysteine and the closing phenylalanine or tryptophan. Each record gives: clone size, D gene, J gene, V gene, CDR3 protein, CDR3 DNA. D genes are given only for firm matches. Clone size is given for some rows only: seen once, a few or many times, or a class if the clone is expanded.

. | . | TRBJ1-1 | TRBV5-1 | CASGLQSSGETEAFF | TGCGCCAGCGGCCTACAATCATCGGGGGAGACTGAAGCTTTCTTT
. | TRBD1 | TRBJ1-4 | TRBV5-1 | CASSTGQGPEKLFF | TGCGCCAGCAGCACGGGACAGGGGCCCGAAAAACTGTTTTTT
. | . | TRBJ1-2 | TRBV19 | CASSTHTRNGYTF | TGTGCCAGTAGTACCCACACCCGGAATGGCTACACCTTC
. | TRBD2 | TRBJ2-1 | TRBV5-1 | CASFGAGGTNEQFF | TGCGCCAGCTTTGGAGCGGGGGGTACTAATGAGCAGTTCTTC
. | . | TRBJ1-1 | TRBV30 | CAWSVRVAAFF | TGTGCCTGGAGTGTGCGCGTGGCAGCTTTCTTT
. | . | TRBJ1-6 | TRBV27 | CASSLISGGQGSNSPLHF | TGTGCCAGCAGCCTTATCAGCGGGGGGCAGGGTAGTAATTCACCCCTCCACTTT
. | . | TRBJ1-1 | TRBV6-6 | CASSSISTEAFF | TGTGCCAGCAGTTCCATTTCGACTGAAGCTTTCTTT
. | . | TRBJ2-7 | TRBV14 | CASSQEAGISYEQYF | TGTGCCAGCAGCCAAGAGGCGGGGATCTCCTACGAGCAGTACTTC
. | . | TRBJ1-2 | TRBV2 | CASNYGGQGRGYTF | TGTGCCAGCAATTACGGAGGACAAGGTCGGGGCTACACCTTC
. | . | TRBJ2-5 | TRBV7-6 | CASSLGLTERTQYF | TGTGCCAGCAGCTTAGGACTTACAGAGAGGACCCAGTACTTC
. | . | TRBJ2-5 | TRBV7-9 | CASSLARVQETQYF | TGTGCCAGCAGCTTAGCAAGGGTACAAGAGACCCAGTACTTC
. | . | TRBJ2-7 | TRBV4-1 | CASSQEEGYEQYF | TGCGCCAGCAGCCAAGAGGAGGGATACGAGCAGTACTTC
few | . | TRBJ2-5 | TRBV7-8 | CASSLGVQAQETQYF | TGTGCCAGCAGCTTAGGGGTCCAGGCTCAAGAGACCCAGTACTTC
. | . | TRBJ2-3 | TRBV6-5 | CASSYSGGMANTQYF | TGTGCCAGCAGTTACTCGGGCGGGATGGCGAATACGCAGTATTTT
. | . | TRBJ1-5 | TRBV30 | CAWGQNGNQPQHF | TGTGCCTGGGGACAGAACGGCAATCAGCCCCAGCATTTT
. | TRBD1 | TRBJ1-2 | TRBV5-1 | CASSSTGTDYGYTF | TGCGCCAGCAGCTCGACCGGGACAGACTATGGCTACACCTTC
. | . | TRBJ2-5 | TRBV10-3 | CAISGGKETQYF | TGTGCCATCAGCGGAGGAAAAGAGACCCAGTACTTC
. | . | TRBJ2-7 | TRBV10-1 | CASSSTSRSYEQYF | TGCGCCAGCAGCTCCACGAGTAGGTCATACGAGCAGTACTTC
. | . | TRBJ2-1 | TRBV19 | CASSIVGGEGEQFF | TGTGCCAGTAGTATAGTCGGGGGTGAAGGGGAGCAGTTCTTC
. | . | TRBJ2-2 | TRBV7-9 | CASSLPGRANTGELFF | TGTGCCAGCAGCTTACCGGGACGGGCGAACACCGGGGAGCTGTTTTTT
. | . | TRBJ1-3 | TRBV4-2 | CASSLQGTSAQNTIYF | TGTGCCAGCAGCCTTCAGGGGACCTCAGCCCAAAACACCATATATTTT
. | TRBD1 | TRBJ2-2 | TRBV5-1 | CASSLAPGTGGSTGELFF | TGCGCCAGCAGCTTGGCCCCGGGGACAGGGGGTAGCACCGGGGAGCTGTTTTTT
. | TRBD1 | TRBJ2-2 | TRBV9 | CASSVGDRGQTGELFF | TGTGCCAGCAGCGTAGGCGACAGGGGGCAAACCGGGGAGCTGTTTTTT
once | . | TRBJ1-6 | TRBV28 | CASTSLAGALRYNSPLHF | TGTGCCAGCACCTCCCTCGCGGGGGCCTTGAGGTATAATTCACCCCTCCACTTT
. | . | TRBJ1-3 | TRBV19 | CASSKRDGQNTIYF | TGTGCCAGTAGTAAGCGGGACGGCCAAAACACCATATATTTT
few | . | TRBJ1-5 | TRBV7-9 | CASSQDGNQPQHF | TGTGCCAGCAGCCAAGACGGTAATCAGCCCCAGCATTTT
few | . | TRBJ1-2 | TRBV5-6 | CASSLAFTSLYGYTF | TGTGCCAGCAGCTTGGCCTTCACGAGCCTCTATGGCTACACCTTC
once | . | TRBJ2-2 | TRBV7-8 | CASSFGTMNTGELFF | TGTGCCAGCAGCTTCGGGACAATGAACACCGGGGAGCTGTTTTTT
. | . | TRBJ2-2 | TRBV11-2 | CASSFSLRGNTGELFF | TGTGCCAGCAGCTTTTCCTTGAGAGGGAACACCGGGGAGCTGTTTTTT
. | . | TRBJ2-6 | TRBV27 | CASSFQGSGANVLTF | TGTGCCAGCAGTTTTCAAGGGTCTGGGGCCAACGTCCTGACTTTC
. | . | TRBJ1-6 | TRBV7-2 | CASSPRVGASPLHF | TGTGCCAGCAGCCCCCGGGTAGGGGCCTCACCCCTCCACTTT
. | . | TRBJ1-2 | TRBV7-6 | CASSPGLGYGYTF | TGTGCCAGCAGCCCAGGGCTAGGCTATGGCTACACCTTC
. | . | TRBJ1-5 | TRBV19 | CASSTTTNSNQPQHF | TGTGCCAGTAGTACCACGACAAATAGCAATCAGCCCCAGCATTTT
once | . | TRBJ1-1 | TRBV6-1 | CASTSTPGVNTEAFF | TGTGCCAGCACTTCAACGCCTGGGGTGAACACTGAAGCTTTCTTT
few | TRBD2 | TRBJ2-1 | TRBV10-3 | CAISAGLAGVGEQFF | TGTGCCATCAGTGCGGGACTAGCGGGAGTCGGGGAGCAGTTCTTC
. | TRBD1 | TRBJ1-5 | TRBV10-3 | CAISESGTGLRSSQPQHF | TGTGCCATCAGTGAAAGCGGGACAGGGTTACGGTCGTCGCAGCCCCAGCATTTT
. | . | TRBJ1-5 | TRBV6-5 | CASSYSDSSTAQHF | TGTGCCAGCAGTTACTCAGACAGCTCGACAGCCCAGCATTTT
many | TRBD2 | TRBJ2-7 | TRBV19 | CASSRTSESSYEQYF | TGTGCCAGTAGTAGGACTAGCGAAAGCTCCTACGAGCAGTACTTC
. | TRBD2 | TRBJ2-1 | TRBV5-1 | CASSLAGLREISYNEQFF | TGCGCCAGCAGCTTGGCGGGATTGCGGGAGATTTCCTACAATGAGCAGTTCTTC
. | . | TRBJ2-7 | TRBV27 | CASSFRPDTSYEQYF | TGTGCCAGCAGTTTCAGGCCAGATACTTCGTACGAGCAGTACTTC
. | TRBD2 | TRBJ2-3 | TRBV4-3 | CASSQDLGLAGRSSTDTQYF | TGCGCCAGCAGCCAAGATCTAGGGCTAGCGGGGAGATCTAGCACAGATACGCAGTATTTT
. | . | TRBJ1-2 | TRBV30 | CASDGGYTF | TGTGCCTCGGACGGTGGCTACACCTTC
. | . | TRBJ1-1 | TRBV10-2 | CASSGQGEGTEAFF | TGCGCCAGCAGTGGGCAGGGAGAGGGCACTGAAGCTTTCTTT
. | . | TRBJ2-2 | TRBV5-1 | CASSSERGLNGELFF | TGCGCCAGCAGCTCGGAAAGGGGCTTAAACGGGGAGCTGTTTTTT
many | . | TRBJ1-6 | TRBV5-4 | CASSFDGSSYNSPLHF | TGTGCCAGCAGCTTCGATGGGAGCTCCTATAATTCACCCCTCCACTTT
. | . | TRBJ2-6 | TRBV11-2 | CASSSGFTNSGANVLTF | TGTGCCAGCAGCTCTGGTTTCACCAACTCTGGGGCCAACGTCCTGACTTTC
. | TRBD2 | TRBJ2-3 | TRBV10-1 | CASSSSGRTDTQYF | TGCGCCAGCAGTTCTAGCGGCCGCACAGATACGCAGTATTTT
. | . | TRBJ1-1 | TRBV28 | CASRPDSHTEAFF | TGTGCCAGCAGACCCGACAGCCACACTGAAGCTTTCTTT
. | TRBD2 | TRBJ2-3 | TRBV5-6 | CASSSPSSGRADTQYF | TGTGCCAGCAGCTCCCCCTCTAGCGGGAGAGCAGATACGCAGTATTTT
. | TRBD1 | TRBJ2-5 | TRBV5-1 | CASSLALAGGRETQYF | TGCGCCAGCAGCTTGGCCCTTGCAGGGGGTAGAGAGACCCAGTACTTC
. | . | TRBJ1-4 | TRBV30 | CAWSANSHNEKLFF | TGTGCCTGGAGTGCCAACAGCCATAATGAAAAACTGTTTTTT
. | . | TRBJ1-5 | TRBV6-1 | CASSEGSQVSNQPQHF | TGTGCCAGCAGTGAAGGGTCCCAGGTTAGCAATCAGCCCCAGCATTTT
. | . | TRBJ2-7 | TRBV18 | CASSPRHSYEQYF | TGTGCCAGCTCACCCAGGCATTCCTACGAGCAGTACTTC
. | . | TRBJ1-5 | TRBV19 | CASSPLHLSNQPQHF | TGTGCCAGTAGTCCTCTCCATTTGAGCAATCAGCCCCAGCATTTT
. | . | TRBJ1-3 | TRBV11-2 | CASSYVSPVYSGNTIYF | TGTGCCAGCAGCTACGTATCCCCCGTCTACTCTGGAAACACCATATATTTT
. | . | TRBJ2-1 | TRBV7-6 | CASSDPTPEQFF | TGTGCCAGCAGCGATCCTACGCCTGAGCAGTTCTTC
. | TRBD1 | TRBJ1-4 | TRBV6-5 | CASSRGDRVRKLFF | TGTGCCAGCTCACGGGGGGACAGGGTGCGAAAACTGTTTTTT